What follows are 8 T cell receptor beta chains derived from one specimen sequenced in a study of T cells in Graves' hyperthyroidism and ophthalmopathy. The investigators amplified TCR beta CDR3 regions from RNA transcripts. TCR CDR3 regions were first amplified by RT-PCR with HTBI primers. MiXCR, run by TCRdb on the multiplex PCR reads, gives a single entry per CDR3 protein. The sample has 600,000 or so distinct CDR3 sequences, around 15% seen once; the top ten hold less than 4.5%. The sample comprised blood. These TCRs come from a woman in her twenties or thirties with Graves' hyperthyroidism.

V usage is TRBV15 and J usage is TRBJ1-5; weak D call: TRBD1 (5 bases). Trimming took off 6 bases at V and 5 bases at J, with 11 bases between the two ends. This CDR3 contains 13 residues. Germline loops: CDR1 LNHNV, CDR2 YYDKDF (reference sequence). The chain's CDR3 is CATRGRGDQPQHF. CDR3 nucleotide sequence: TGTGCCACCAGAGGAAGGGGAGATCAGCCCCAGCATTTT.

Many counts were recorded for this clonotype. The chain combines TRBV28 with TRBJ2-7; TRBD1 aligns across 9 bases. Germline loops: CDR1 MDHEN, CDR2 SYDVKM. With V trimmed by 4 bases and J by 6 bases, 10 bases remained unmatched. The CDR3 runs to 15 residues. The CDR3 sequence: CASSSTGQGLFEQYF. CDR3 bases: TGTGCCAGCAGTTCAACGGGACAGGGCTTATTCGAGCAGTACTTC.

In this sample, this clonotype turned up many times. The CDR3 loop is CASSPTFQETQYF. In nucleotides, the CDR3 is TGTGCCAGCTCACCTACCTTCCAAGAGACCCAGTACTTC. The chain uses TRBV18 and TRBJ2-5; D is unresolved. The CDR3 is 13 residues long. CDR1 KGHSH and CDR2 LQKENI come from the germline V gene. Trimming removed 3 bases at V and 1 base at J, with 6 bases between.

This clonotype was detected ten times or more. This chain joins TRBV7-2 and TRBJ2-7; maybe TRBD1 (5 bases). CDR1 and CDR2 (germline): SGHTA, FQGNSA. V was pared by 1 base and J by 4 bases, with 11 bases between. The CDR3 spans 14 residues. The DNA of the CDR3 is TGTGCCAGCAGCTTAGAGGGGCCCTTTTACGAGCAGTACTTC. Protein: CASSLEGPFYEQYF.

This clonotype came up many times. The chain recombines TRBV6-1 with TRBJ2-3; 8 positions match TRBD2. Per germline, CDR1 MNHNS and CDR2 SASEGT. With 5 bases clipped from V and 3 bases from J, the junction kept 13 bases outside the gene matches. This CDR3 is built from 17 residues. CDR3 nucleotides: TGTGCCAGCAGTTCGGCTCGGGGACTAGTCCGTACAGATACGCAGTATTTT. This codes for CASSSARGLVRTDTQYF.

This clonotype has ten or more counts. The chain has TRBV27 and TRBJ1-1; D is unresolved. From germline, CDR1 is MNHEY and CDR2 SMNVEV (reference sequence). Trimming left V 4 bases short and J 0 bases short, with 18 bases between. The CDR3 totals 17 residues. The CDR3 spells CASSSSWYSPMNTEAFF. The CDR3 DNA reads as TGTGCCAGCAGTTCCTCATGGTACAGTCCAATGAACACTGAAGCTTTCTTT.

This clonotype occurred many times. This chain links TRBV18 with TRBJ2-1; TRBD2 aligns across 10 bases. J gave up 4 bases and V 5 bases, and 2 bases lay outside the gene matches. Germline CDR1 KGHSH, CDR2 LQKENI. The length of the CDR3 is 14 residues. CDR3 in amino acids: CASSASGSYNEQFF. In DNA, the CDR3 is TGTGCCAGCTCAGCTAGCGGGAGTTACAATGAGCAGTTCTTC.

The CDR3: CASSIVDNEQFF. DNA of the CDR3: TGTGCCAGTAGTATAGTAGATAATGAGCAGTTCTTC. The genes are TRBV19 and TRBJ2-1; D is uncertain. Trimming left V 1 base short and J 7 bases short, with 5 bases between. Germline V gene data show CDR1 as LNHDA and CDR2 as SQIVND (reference sequence). This CDR3 comprises 12 residues.